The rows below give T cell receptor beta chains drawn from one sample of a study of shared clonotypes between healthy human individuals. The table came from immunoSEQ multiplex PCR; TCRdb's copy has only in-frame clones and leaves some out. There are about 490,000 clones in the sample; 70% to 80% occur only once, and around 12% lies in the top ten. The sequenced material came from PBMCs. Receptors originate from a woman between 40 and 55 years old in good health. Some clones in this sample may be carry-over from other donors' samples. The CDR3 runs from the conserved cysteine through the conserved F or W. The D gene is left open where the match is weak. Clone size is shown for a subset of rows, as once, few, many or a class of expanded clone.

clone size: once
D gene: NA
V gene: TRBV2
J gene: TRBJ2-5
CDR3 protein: CASSETRAETQYF
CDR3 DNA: TGTGCCAGCAGTGAGACCCGCGCGGAGACCCAGTACTTC

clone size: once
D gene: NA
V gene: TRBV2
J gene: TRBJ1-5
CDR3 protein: CASSDLRGVGQPQHF
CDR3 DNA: TGTGCCAGCAGTGATCTGCGCGGGGTAGGTCAGCCCCAGCATTTT

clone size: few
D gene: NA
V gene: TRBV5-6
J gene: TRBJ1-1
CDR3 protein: CASSLVQEGAEAFF
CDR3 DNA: TGTGCCAGCAGCTTGGTCCAGGAGGGCGCTGAAGCTTTCTTT

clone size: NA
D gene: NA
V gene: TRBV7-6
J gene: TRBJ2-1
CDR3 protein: CASSLVGNEQFF
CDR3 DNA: TGTGCCAGCAGCTTAGTCGGCAATGAGCAGTTCTTC

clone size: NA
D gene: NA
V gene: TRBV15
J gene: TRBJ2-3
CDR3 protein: CATSRVGGDTQYF
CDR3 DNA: TGTGCCACCAGCAGGGTCGGTGGGGATACGCAGTATTTT

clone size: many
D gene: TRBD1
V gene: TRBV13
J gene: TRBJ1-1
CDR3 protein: CASSLRDRITEAFF
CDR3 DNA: TGTGCCAGCAGCCTACGGGACAGGATCACTGAAGCTTTCTTT

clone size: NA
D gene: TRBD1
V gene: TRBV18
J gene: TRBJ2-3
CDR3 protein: CASSHENRGLGTDTQYF
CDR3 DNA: TGTGCCAGCTCACACGAAAACAGGGGGCTAGGCACAGATACGCAGTATTTT

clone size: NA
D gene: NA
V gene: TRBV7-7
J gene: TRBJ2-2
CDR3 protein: CASSPGGGELFF
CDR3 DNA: TGTGCTAGCAGCCCCGGAGGTGGGGAGCTGTTTTTT

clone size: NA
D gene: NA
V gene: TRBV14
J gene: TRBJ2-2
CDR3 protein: CASSQVRLPWGELFF
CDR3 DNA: TGTGCCAGCAGCCAAGTTCGGCTGCCTTGGGGGGAGCTGTTTTTT

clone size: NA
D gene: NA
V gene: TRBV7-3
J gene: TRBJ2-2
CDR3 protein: CASGSGLNTGELFF
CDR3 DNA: TGTGCCAGCGGGAGCGGTTTGAACACCGGGGAGCTGTTTTTT

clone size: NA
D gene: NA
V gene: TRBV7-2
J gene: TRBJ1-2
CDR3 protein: CASSPTRAGAEAYGYTF
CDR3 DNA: TGTGCCAGCAGCCCGACCAGGGCAGGGGCTGAGGCCTATGGCTACACCTTC

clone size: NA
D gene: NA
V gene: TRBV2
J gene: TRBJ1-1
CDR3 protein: CASSNRRGAEAFF
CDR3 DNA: TGTGCCAGCAGTAATAGGAGGGGGGCTGAAGCTTTCTTT

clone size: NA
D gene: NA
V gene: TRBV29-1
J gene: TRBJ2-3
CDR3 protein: CSVARGGTDTQYF
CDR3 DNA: TGCAGCGTTGCACGAGGGGGAACAGATACGCAGTATTTT

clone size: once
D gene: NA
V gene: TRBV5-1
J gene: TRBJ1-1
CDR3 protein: CASSSDNVNTEAFF
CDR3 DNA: TGCGCCAGCAGCTCGGACAATGTGAACACTGAAGCTTTCTTT

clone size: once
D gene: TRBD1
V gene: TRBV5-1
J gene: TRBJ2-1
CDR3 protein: CASSPRTGTNEQFF
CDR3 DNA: TGCGCCAGCAGCCCCAGGACAGGGACGAATGAGCAGTTCTTC

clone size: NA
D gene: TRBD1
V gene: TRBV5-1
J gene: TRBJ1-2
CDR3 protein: CASSPGVVGQGSGYTF
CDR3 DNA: TGCGCCAGCAGCCCGGGGGTCGTTGGACAGGGATCCGGCTACACCTTC

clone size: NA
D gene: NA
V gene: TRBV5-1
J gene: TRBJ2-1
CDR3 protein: CASSLEAVDEQFF
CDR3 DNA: TGCGCCAGCAGCTTGGAGGCAGTCGATGAGCAGTTCTTC

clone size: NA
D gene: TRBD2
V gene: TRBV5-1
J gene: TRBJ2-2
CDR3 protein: CASSLTGLAGAGTGELFF
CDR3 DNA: TGCGCCAGCAGCTTGACTGGACTAGCGGGAGCGGGAACCGGGGAGCTGTTTTTT

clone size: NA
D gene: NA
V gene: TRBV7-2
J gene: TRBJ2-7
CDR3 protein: CASSQGQGLEQYF
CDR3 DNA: TGTGCCAGCAGTCAAGGGCAGGGACTCGAGCAGTACTTC

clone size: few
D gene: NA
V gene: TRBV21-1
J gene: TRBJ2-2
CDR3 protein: CASSPKGGTGKNTGELFF
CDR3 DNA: TGTGCCAGCAGCCCTAAGGGAGGGACAGGGAAAAACACCGGGGAGCTGTTTTTT

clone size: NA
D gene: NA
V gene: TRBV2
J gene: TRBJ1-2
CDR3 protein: CASSEEGGEYGYTF
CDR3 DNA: TGTGCCAGCAGTGAAGAGGGAGGGGAGTATGGCTACACCTTC

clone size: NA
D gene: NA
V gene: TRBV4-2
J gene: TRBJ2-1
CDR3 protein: CASKAGTRHNEQFF
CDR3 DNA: TGTGCCAGCAAGGCCGGGACTCGACACAATGAGCAGTTCTTC

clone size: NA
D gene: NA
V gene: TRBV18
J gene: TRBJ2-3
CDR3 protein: CASSLATDTQYF
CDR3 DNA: TGTGCCAGCTCACTGGCTACAGATACGCAGTATTTT

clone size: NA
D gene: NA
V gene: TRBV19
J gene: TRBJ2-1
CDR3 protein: CASSPRGAGGEQFF
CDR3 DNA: TGTGCCAGTAGTCCACGGGGGGCCGGCGGTGAGCAGTTCTTC

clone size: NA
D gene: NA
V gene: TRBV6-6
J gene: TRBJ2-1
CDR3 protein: CASSSGYGSYNEQFF
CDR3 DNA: TGTGCCAGCAGCTCGGGATACGGCTCCTACAATGAGCAGTTCTTC

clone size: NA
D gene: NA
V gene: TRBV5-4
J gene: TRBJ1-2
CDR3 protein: CASSNRDTGSYGYTF
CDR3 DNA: TGTGCCAGCAGCAACCGGGACACGGGATCCTATGGCTACACCTTC

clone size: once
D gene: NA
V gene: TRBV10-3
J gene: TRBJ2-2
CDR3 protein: CATTVELNTGELFF
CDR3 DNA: TGTGCCACTACGGTAGAACTTAACACCGGGGAGCTGTTTTTT

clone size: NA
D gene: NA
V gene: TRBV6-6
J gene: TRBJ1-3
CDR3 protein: CASSTRGSGNTIYF
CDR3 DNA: TGTGCCAGCAGTACGAGGGGCTCTGGAAACACCATATATTTT

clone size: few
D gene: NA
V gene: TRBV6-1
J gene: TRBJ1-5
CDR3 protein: CASSSTPGQPQHF
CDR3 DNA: TGTGCCAGCAGTTCAACCCCGGGGCAGCCCCAGCATTTT

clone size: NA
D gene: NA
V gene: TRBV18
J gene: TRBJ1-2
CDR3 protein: CASSPAQVNYGYTF
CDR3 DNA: TGTGCCAGCTCACCCGCACAGGTTAACTATGGCTACACCTTC

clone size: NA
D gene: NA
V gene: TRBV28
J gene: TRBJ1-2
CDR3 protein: CASSGPQDSLYGYTF
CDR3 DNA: TGTGCCAGCAGTGGCCCCCAAGACAGTCTATATGGCTACACCTTC

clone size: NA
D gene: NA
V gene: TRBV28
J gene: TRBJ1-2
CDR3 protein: CASSLGGYGYTF
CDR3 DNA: TGTGCCAGCAGTTTGGGGGGATATGGCTACACCTTC

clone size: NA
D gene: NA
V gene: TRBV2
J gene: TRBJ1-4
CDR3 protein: CASRGWEKLFF
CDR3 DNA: TGTGCCAGCAGGGGGTGGGAAAAACTGTTTTTT

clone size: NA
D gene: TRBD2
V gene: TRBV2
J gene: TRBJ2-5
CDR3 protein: CASSESPGLADETQYF
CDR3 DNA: TGTGCCAGCAGTGAATCCCCGGGACTAGCGGACGAGACCCAGTACTTC

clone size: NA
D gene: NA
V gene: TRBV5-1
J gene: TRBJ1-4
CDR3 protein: CASSLGGTANEKLFF
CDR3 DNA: TGCGCCAGCAGCTTGGGGGGAACGGCTAATGAAAAACTGTTTTTT

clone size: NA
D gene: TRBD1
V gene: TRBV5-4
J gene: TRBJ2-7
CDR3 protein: CASSTGTGVYEQYF
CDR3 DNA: TGTGCCAGCAGCACCGGGACAGGGGTATACGAGCAGTACTTC

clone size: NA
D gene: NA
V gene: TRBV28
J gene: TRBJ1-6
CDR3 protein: CASLPNRVNSPLHF
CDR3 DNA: TGTGCCAGCCTGCCGAACAGGGTCAATTCACCCCTCCACTTT